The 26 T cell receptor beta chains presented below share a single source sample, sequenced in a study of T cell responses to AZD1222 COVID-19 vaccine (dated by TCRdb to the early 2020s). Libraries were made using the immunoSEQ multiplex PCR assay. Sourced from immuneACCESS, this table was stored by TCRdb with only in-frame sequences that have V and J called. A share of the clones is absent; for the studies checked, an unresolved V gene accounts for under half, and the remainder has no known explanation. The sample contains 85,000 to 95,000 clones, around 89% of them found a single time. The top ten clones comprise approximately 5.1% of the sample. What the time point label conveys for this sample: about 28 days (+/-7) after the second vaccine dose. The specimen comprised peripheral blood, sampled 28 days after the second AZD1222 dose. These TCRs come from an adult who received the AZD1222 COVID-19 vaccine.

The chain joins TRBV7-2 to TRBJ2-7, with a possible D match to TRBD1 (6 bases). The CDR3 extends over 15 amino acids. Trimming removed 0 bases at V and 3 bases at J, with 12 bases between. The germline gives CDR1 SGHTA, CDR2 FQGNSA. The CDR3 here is CASSLAVQGRYEQYF. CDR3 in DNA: TGTGCCAGCAGCTTAGCGGTCCAGGGGCGCTACGAGCAGTACTTC.

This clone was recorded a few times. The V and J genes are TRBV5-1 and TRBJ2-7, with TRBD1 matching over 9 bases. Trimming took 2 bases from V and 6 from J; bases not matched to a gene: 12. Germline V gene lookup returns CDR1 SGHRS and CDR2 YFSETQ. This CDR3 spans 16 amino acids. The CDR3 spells CASSLGTGTYTGEQYF. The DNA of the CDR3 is TGCGCCAGCAGCTTAGGGACAGGGACGTATACGGGCGAGCAGTACTTC.

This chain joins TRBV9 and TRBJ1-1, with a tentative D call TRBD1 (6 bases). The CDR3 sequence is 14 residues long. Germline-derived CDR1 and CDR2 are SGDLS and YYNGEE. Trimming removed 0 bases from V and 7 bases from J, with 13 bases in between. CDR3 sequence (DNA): TGTGCCAGCAGCGTAGAGGGCAGGGGCCTTGAAGCTTTCTTT. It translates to CASSVEGRGLEAFF.

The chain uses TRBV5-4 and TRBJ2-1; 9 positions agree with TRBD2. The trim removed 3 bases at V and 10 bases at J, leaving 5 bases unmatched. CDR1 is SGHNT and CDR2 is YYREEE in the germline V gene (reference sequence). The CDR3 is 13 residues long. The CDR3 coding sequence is TGTGCCAGCAGCTCCCCGGGACTAGCAGAGCAGTTCTTC. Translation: CASSSPGLAEQFF.

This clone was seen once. CDR3 amino acids: CASSPPDSQRKDTEAFF. In DNA form, the CDR3 reads TGTGCCAGCTCACCCCCCGACAGCCAGAGAAAGGACACTGAAGCTTTCTTT. This rearrangement joins TRBV18 to TRBJ1-1, with a possible D match to TRBD1 (5 bases). The germline V and J ends were trimmed by 3 bases and 3 bases, with 20 bases remaining between them. The germline V gene has CDR1 KGHSH and CDR2 LQKENI. CDR3 length: 17 residues.

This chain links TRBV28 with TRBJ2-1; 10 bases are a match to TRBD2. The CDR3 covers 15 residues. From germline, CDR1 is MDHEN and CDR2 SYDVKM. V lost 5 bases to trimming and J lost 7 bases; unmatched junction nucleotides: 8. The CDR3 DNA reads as TGTGCCAGCAGTCTCAGCGGGGGGGCAAGGAATGAGCAGTTCTTC. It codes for CASSLSGGARNEQFF.

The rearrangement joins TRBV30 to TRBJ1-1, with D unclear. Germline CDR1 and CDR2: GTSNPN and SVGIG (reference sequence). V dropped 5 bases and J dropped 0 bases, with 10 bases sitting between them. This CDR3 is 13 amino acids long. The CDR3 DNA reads TGTGCCTGGGTTGTACGGTTGAACACTGAAGCTTTCTTT. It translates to CAWVVRLNTEAFF.

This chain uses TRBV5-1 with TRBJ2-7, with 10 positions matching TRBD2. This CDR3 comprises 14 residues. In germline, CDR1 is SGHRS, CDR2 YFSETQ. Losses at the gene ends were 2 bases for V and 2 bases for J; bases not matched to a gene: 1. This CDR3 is CASSFSGGAYEQYF. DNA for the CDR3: TGCGCCAGCAGCTTCAGCGGGGGGGCCTACGAGCAGTACTTC.

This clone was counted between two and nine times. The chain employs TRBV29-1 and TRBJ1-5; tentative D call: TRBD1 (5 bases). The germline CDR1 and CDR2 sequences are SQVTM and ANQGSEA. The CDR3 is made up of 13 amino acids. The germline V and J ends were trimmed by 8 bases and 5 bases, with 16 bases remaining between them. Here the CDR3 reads CSPRRRVDQPQHF. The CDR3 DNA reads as TGCAGCCCTCGACGCAGGGTTGATCAGCCCCAGCATTTT.

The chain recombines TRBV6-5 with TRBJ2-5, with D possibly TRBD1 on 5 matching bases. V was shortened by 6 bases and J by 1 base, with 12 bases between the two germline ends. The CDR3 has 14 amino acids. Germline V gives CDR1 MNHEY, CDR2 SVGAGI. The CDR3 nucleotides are TGTGCCAGCAGACCCGGTGGGGCCCAAGAGACCCAGTACTTC. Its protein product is CASRPGGAQETQYF.

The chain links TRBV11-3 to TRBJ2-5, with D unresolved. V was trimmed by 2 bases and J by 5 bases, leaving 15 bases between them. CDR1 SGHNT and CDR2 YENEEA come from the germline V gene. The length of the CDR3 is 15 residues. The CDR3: CASSLYRYSMETQYF. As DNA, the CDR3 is TGTGCCAGCAGCTTATATCGTTACTCGATGGAGACCCAGTACTTC.

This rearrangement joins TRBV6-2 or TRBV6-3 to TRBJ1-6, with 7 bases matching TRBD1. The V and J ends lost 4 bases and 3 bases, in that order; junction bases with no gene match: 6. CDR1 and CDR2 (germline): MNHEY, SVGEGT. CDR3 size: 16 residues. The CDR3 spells CASSWRGRVYNSPLHF. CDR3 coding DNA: TGTGCCAGCAGTTGGAGGGGGCGCGTCTATAATTCACCCCTCCACTTT.

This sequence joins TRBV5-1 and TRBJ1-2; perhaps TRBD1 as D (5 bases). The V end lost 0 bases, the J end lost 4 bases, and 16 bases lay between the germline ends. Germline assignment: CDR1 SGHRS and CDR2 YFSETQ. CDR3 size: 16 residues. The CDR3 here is CASSLGTREKPYGYTF. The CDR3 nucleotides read TGCGCCAGCAGCTTGGGGACACGGGAAAAGCCCTATGGCTACACCTTC.

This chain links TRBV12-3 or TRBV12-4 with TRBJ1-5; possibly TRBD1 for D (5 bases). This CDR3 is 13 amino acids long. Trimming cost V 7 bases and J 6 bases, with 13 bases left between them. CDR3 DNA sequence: TGTGCCAGCACCCTAGAGAGGGGTCAGCCCCAGCATTTT. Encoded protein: CASTLERGQPQHF.

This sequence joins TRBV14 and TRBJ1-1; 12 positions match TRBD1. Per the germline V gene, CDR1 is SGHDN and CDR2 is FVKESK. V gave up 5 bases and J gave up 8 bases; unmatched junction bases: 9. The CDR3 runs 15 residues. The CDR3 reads CASSGLGQGASEAFF. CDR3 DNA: TGTGCCAGCAGCGGTTTGGGACAGGGGGCCTCGGAAGCTTTCTTT.

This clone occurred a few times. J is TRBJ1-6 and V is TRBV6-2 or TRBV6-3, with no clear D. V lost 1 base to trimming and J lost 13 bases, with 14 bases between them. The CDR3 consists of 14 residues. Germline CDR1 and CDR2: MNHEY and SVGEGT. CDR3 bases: TGTGCCAGCAGTTACTTGGGCCAGACGGCGCCCCTCCACTTT. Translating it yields CASSYLGQTAPLHF.

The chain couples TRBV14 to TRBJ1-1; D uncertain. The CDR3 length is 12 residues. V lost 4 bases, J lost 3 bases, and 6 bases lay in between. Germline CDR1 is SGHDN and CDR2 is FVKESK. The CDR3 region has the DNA TGTGCCAGCAGCCCCCGTGACACTGAAGCTTTCTTT. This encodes CASSPRDTEAFF.

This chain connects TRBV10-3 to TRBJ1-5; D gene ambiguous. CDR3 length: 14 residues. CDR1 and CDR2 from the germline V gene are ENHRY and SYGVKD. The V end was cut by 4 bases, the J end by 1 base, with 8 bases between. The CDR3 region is CAISGLNSNQPQHF. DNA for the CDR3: TGTGCCATCAGTGGGCTTAACAGCAATCAGCCCCAGCATTTT.

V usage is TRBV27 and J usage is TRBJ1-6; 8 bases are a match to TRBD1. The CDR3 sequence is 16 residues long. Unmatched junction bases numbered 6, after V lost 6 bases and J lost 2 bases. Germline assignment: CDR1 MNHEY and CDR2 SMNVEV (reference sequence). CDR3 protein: CASRTDRGTYNSPLHF. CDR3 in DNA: TGTGCCAGCAGAACTGACAGGGGCACCTATAATTCACCCCTCCACTTT.

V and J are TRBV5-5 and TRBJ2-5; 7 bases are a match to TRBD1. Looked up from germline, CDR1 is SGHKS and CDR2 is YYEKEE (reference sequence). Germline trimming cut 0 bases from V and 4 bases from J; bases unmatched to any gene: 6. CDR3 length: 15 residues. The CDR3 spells CASSLVGTVGETQYF. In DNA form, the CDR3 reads TGTGCCAGCAGCTTGGTAGGGACAGTGGGAGAGACCCAGTACTTC. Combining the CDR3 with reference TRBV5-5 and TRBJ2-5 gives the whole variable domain DAGVTQSPTHLIKTRGQQVTLRCSPISGHKSVSWYQQVLGQGPQFIFQYYEKEERGRGNFPDRFSARQFPNYSSELNVNALLLGDSALYLCASSLVGTVGETQYFGPGTRLLVL.

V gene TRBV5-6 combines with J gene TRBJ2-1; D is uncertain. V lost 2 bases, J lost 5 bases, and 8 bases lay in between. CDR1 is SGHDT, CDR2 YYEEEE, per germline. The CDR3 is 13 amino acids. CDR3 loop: CASSFLGDNEQFF. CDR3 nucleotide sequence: TGTGCCAGCAGCTTTTTAGGTGACAATGAGCAGTTCTTC. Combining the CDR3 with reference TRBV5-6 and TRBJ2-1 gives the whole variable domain DAGVTQSPTHLIKTRGQQVTLRCSPKSGHDTVSWYQQALGQGPQFIFQYYEEEERQRGNFPDRFSGHQFPNYSSELNVNALLLGDSALYLCASSFLGDNEQFFGPGTRLTVL.

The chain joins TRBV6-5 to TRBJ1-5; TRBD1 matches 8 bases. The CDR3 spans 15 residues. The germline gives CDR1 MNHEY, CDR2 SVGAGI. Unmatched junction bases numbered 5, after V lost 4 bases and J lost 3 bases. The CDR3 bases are TGTGCCAGCAGTTCAGGACAGGGAAACAATCAGCCCCAGCATTTT. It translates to CASSSGQGNNQPQHF.

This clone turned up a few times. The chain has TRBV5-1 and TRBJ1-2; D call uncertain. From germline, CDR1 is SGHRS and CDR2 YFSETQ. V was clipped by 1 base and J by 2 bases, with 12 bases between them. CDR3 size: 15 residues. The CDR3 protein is CASSLRPTANYGYTF. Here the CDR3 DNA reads TGCGCCAGCAGCTTGCGGCCCACCGCAAACTATGGCTACACCTTC.

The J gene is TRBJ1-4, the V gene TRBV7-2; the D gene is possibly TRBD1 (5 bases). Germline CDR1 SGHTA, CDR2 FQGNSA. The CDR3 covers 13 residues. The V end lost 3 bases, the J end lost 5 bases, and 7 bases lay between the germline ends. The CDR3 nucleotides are TGTGCCAGCAGCTTCGGACAAAATGAAAAACTGTTTTTT. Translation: CASSFGQNEKLFF.

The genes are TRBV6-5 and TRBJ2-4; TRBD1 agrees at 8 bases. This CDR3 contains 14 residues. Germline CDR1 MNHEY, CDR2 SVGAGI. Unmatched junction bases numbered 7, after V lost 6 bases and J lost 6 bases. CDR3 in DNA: TGTGCCAGCAGAGACAGGGGCTATGGAAACATTCAGTACTTC. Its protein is CASRDRGYGNIQYF.

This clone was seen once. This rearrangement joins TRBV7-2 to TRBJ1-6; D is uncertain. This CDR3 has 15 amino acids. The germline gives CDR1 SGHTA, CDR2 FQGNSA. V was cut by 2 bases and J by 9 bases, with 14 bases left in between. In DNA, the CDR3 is TGTGCCAGCAGCTTAAGTCCCATACGGGGTTCACCCCTCCACTTT. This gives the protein CASSLSPIRGSPLHF.